This TCR beta chain was found in a study of T cells after yellow fever vaccination. Study-wide findings and caveats: Reappearing after the booster were most of the clones from primary vaccination (roughly 96% CD4, around 90% CD8). FACS-sorted repertoires could contain abundant clonotypes contaminating from the bulk population.

Each CDR3 protein is one row after TCRdb ran MiXCR on the 5' RACE reads. The table has more than 450,000 distinct CDR3 sequences, about a fifth seen once; the top ten hold less than 20%. A note on this clonotype: The antigen remains unidentified.

V lost 8 bases, J lost 2 bases, and 4 bases lay in between. Germline CDR1 reads ENHRY; CDR2 reads SYGVKD. This CDR3 is 12 amino acids long. This rearrangement joins TRBV10-3 to TRBJ1-6; D not certain. The source was PBMCs, collected approximately 22 days after the first yellow fever vaccination. This clonotype originated in a man between 18 and 35 years old who received the YFV17D yellow fever vaccine. The CDR3, as DNA: TGTGCCATCCTGGCCTATAATTCACCCCTCCACTTT. Its protein product is CAILAYNSPLHF.